One and the same sample provided the 29 T cell receptor beta chains below, sequenced in a study of T cells in Graves' hyperthyroidism and ophthalmopathy. Amplification targeted TCR beta CDR3 regions from RNA transcripts. TCR CDR3 underwent first-round RT-PCR with the HTBI primer set. TCRdb reprocessed the multiplex PCR reads with MiXCR, giving one entry per CDR3 protein. The repertoire holds hundreds of thousands of distinct CDR3 sequences, with about 35% as singletons. The specimen was blood. The source is a woman aged 35 to 49 with Graves' hyperthyroidism.

The V and J genes are TRBV7-2 and TRBJ1-2; TRBD1 might be the D (5 bases). The germline V gene has CDR1 SGHTA and CDR2 FQGNSA. This CDR3 region has 15 residues. Trimming shortened V by 1 base and J by 4 bases, and 13 bases separated the two germline ends. In DNA form, the CDR3 reads TGTGCCAGCAGCTTAGGGGTCAGGGAGGCCTATGGCTACACCTTC. Translating gives CASSLGVREAYGYTF.

This clonotype showed up many times. The J gene is TRBJ1-5, the V gene TRBV7-9, with TRBD1 matching over 7 bases. Germline V gene sequence: CDR1 SEHNR, CDR2 FQNEAQ (reference sequence). The CDR3 is 13 amino acids. V lost 2 bases to trimming and J lost 7 bases; unmatched junction nucleotides: 2. The CDR3 here is CASSLQGEQPQHF. The CDR3 DNA reads as TGTGCCAGCAGCTTACAGGGGGAACAGCCCCAGCATTTT.

This clonotype appeared a few times. This rearrangement joins TRBV6-5 to TRBJ1-4; D ambiguous. The CDR3 runs 14 residues. Germline assignment: CDR1 MNHEY and CDR2 SVGAGI. Trimming cost V 6 bases and J 0 bases, with 8 bases left between them. The CDR3 loop reads CASSQTSTNEKLFF. The CDR3 DNA reads TGTGCCAGCAGCCAGACGTCAACTAATGAAAAACTGTTTTTT.

The chain carries TRBV20-1 and TRBJ1-6, with a possible D match to TRBD1 (5 bases). V shed 0 bases and J shed 7 bases, with 16 bases lying between them. CDR1 is DFQATT and CDR2 is SNEGSKA in the germline V gene (reference sequence). The CDR3 length is 16 residues. CDR3 in amino acids: CSAREPPKGLNSPLHF. CDR3 coding DNA: TGCAGTGCTAGAGAACCACCGAAGGGGCTGAATTCACCCCTCCACTTT.

Of note for this clonotype: No conserved phenylalanine or tryptophan ends this CDR3, so it is likely a read error. The V and J genes are TRBV10-3 and TRBJ1-2, with 11 nucleotides matching TRBD1. CDR3 size: 16 residues. Germline V gives CDR1 ENHRY, CDR2 SYGVKD. The V segment lost 0 bases and the J segment 6 bases; nucleotides outside the gene matches: 6. The CDR3 reads CAISESGDRGFNGYTI. For the CDR3, the DNA is TGTGCCATCAGTGAGTCGGGGGACAGGGGGTTCAATGGCTACACCATC.

This clonotype was detected many times. V and J are TRBV10-3 and TRBJ2-2; possibly TRBD1 for D (6 bases). V was shortened by 3 bases and J by 1 base, with 9 bases between the two germline ends. This CDR3 is 15 amino acids long. From germline, CDR1 is ENHRY and CDR2 SYGVKD. In DNA form, the CDR3 reads TGTGCCATCAGTGACCCGACAGGGAACACCGGGGAGCTGTTTTTT. Protein: CAISDPTGNTGELFF.

This clonotype was seen many times. This chain joins TRBV6-5 and TRBJ1-2; D is perhaps TRBD1 (6 bases). The CDR3 extends over 14 amino acids. Trimming cost V 1 base and J 6 bases, with 12 bases left between them. The germline V gene has CDR1 MNHEY and CDR2 SVGAGI. This CDR3 reads CASSYWDNSDGYTF. CDR3 coding DNA: TGTGCCAGCAGTTACTGGGACAATTCGGATGGCTACACCTTC.

This clonotype was observed a few times. J is TRBJ1-1 and V is TRBV20-1; TRBD1 aligns across 12 bases. CDR3 length equals 17 residues. V lost 0 bases and J lost 5; bases outside the gene matches: 10. CDR1 is DFQATT, CDR2 SNEGSKA, per germline (reference sequence). The CDR3 spells CSARDVRGTGGDTEAFF. The CDR3 coding sequence is TGCAGTGCTAGAGATGTTCGTGGGACAGGGGGCGATACTGAAGCTTTCTTT.

The table lists this clonotype with a count of one. A much larger clone differs from this one at a single base, so this may be a read error. V is TRBV6-6 and J is TRBJ2-7; D remains unclear. CDR1 is MNHNY, CDR2 SVGAGI, per germline (reference sequence). The germline V and J ends were trimmed by 5 bases and 7 bases, with 9 bases remaining between them. The CDR3 sequence is 11 residues long. The CDR3 region is CASSHVWEQYF. The CDR3 DNA reads TGTGCCAGCAGTCACGTTTGGGAGCAGTACTTC.

This clonotype was observed once. The CDR3, as DNA: TGTGCCAGCGGAGCCGGGACAGGCGACCTTAACACTGAAGCTTTCTTT. It encodes CASGAGTGDLNTEAFF. This chain links TRBV6-1 with TRBJ1-1; 8 nucleotides agree with TRBD1. CDR3 length: 16 residues. Germline CDR1 and CDR2: MNHNS and SASEGT. V was pared by 8 bases and J by 2 bases, with 13 bases of the junction left unmatched.

At least ten counts were recorded for this clonotype. The rearrangement joins TRBV7-9 to TRBJ2-7; no definite D call. The V end lost 2 bases, the J end lost 7 bases, and 12 bases lay between the germline ends. The CDR3 has 13 amino acids. The germline CDR1 and CDR2 sequences are SEHNR and FQNEAQ (reference sequence). CDR3 in DNA: TGTGCCAGCAGCTTATCTGCCTACTCTGAGCAGTACTTC. Translated, it gives CASSLSAYSEQYF.

CDR3 in DNA: TGTGCCAGCAGTTCGAGACAGGGCGGGCAAGAGACCCAGTACTTC. Translated, it gives CASSSRQGGQETQYF. The chain couples TRBV7-2 to TRBJ2-5; 7 nucleotides line up with TRBD1. Trimming removed 6 bases from V and 2 bases from J; junction bases left unmatched: 9. Germline values: CDR1 SGHTA, CDR2 FQGNSA. The CDR3 has 15 residues.

This chain connects TRBV20-1 to TRBJ2-7, with 7 bases aligning to TRBD1. Looked up from germline, CDR1 is DFQATT and CDR2 is SNEGSKA (reference sequence). This CDR3 is 14 amino acids long. After removal of 4 bases from V and 1 base from J, the junction contained 7 bases not matched to a gene. The CDR3 DNA reads TGCAGTGCTATGGGGACAGCCTCATCCTACGAGCAGTACTTC. It specifies CSAMGTASSYEQYF.

The chain links TRBV20-1 to TRBJ1-2; 9 bases agree with TRBD1. The CDR3 runs to 14 residues. Per the germline V gene, CDR1 is DFQATT and CDR2 is SNEGSKA (reference sequence). V shed 3 bases and J 6 bases; nucleotides not matched to a gene: 8. Here the CDR3 DNA reads TGCAGTGCTAGGGACAAGGGACAGGGCGATGGCTACACCTTC. Encoded protein: CSARDKGQGDGYTF.

The V gene is TRBV5-1, the J gene TRBJ2-7; D is uncertain. Germline loops: CDR1 SGHRS, CDR2 YFSETQ. The CDR3 covers 13 residues. V was pared by 6 bases and J by 3 bases, with 13 bases between. CDR3 region: CASIRGVSYEQYF. DNA for the CDR3: TGCGCCAGCATCCGAGGCGTGAGCTACGAGCAGTACTTC.

This clonotype occurred a few times. The chain carries TRBV7-9 and TRBJ1-3; no clear D. Trimming shortened V by 8 bases and J by 4 bases, and 18 bases separated the two germline ends. This CDR3 comprises 15 residues. Germline values: CDR1 SEHNR, CDR2 FQNEAQ (reference sequence). CDR3 region: CASSLVGERGNTIYF. For the CDR3, the DNA is TGTGCCAGCTCACTTGTCGGGGAGAGAGGAAACACCATATATTTT.

The chain combines TRBV5-4 with TRBJ1-5; TRBD1 agrees at 11 bases. Trimming cost V 4 bases and J 2 bases; bases outside gene matches: 8. This CDR3 comprises 17 residues. Per the germline V gene, CDR1 is SGHNT and CDR2 is YYREEE (reference sequence). In DNA form, the CDR3 reads TGTGCCAGCAGCATACGGACAGGGGGCAAAGGCAATCAGCCCCAGCATTTT. Translation: CASSIRTGGKGNQPQHF.

This clonotype occurred a few times. Here the CDR3 reads CASGLTYSGNTIYF. Here the CDR3 DNA reads TGTGCTAGTGGTTTGACCTACTCTGGAAACACCATATATTTT. The rearrangement uses TRBV12-5 and TRBJ1-3; D is unresolved. There are 14 residues in the CDR3. Between the trimmed V and J ends, which lost 2 bases and 0 bases, there was a span of 5 bases. Germline values: CDR1 LGHNT, CDR2 FRNRAP.

The gene calls are TRBV6-5 and TRBJ2-7; unclear D gene. V shed 2 bases and J shed 5 bases, with 13 bases lying between them. Germline V lookup: CDR1 MNHEY, CDR2 SVGAGI. The CDR3 is 14 residues long. CDR3 in amino acids: CASSYAIVGDEQYF. CDR3 in DNA: TGTGCCAGCAGTTACGCCATCGTTGGAGACGAGCAGTACTTC.

This clonotype was seen ten or more times. V is TRBV10-3 and J is TRBJ2-6; D possibly corresponds to TRBD2 (6 bases). Trimming removed 7 bases at V and 1 base at J, with 11 bases between. The germline V gene has CDR1 ENHRY and CDR2 SYGVKD. The CDR3 has 15 residues. The CDR3 here is CAITGGLSGANVLTF. Here the CDR3 DNA reads TGTGCCATCACTGGAGGGTTGTCTGGGGCCAACGTCCTGACTTTC.

This clonotype has at least ten counts. The gene calls are TRBV29-1 and TRBJ2-6; D unresolved. The ends were cut back, 4 bases at V and 0 bases at J, with 10 bases in the middle. Germline values: CDR1 SQVTM, CDR2 ANQGSEA. The CDR3 is 15 amino acids. CDR3 nucleotide sequence: TGCAGCGTTGTGGAAGGTAGCTCTGGGGCCAACGTCCTGACTTTC. Encoded protein: CSVVEGSSGANVLTF.

This sequence joins TRBV14 and TRBJ1-2; D ambiguous. Germline V gene lookup returns CDR1 SGHDN and CDR2 FVKESK. Trimming took 0 bases from V and 2 from J, leaving 4 bases between them. This CDR3 spans 13 amino acids. CDR3 loop: CASSQELNYGYTF. CDR3 bases: TGTGCCAGCAGCCAAGAATTGAACTATGGCTACACCTTC.

This clonotype was counted a few times. This chain uses TRBV6-2 or TRBV6-3 with TRBJ1-2; D call uncertain. V lost 5 bases and J 2 bases, leaving 18 bases between the germline ends. This CDR3 is 16 amino acids long. In germline, CDR1 is MNHEY, CDR2 SVGEGT. The CDR3 is CASSQLRSTVNYGYTF. The CDR3 DNA sequence: TGTGCCAGCAGTCAATTGCGATCGACGGTCAACTATGGCTACACCTTC.

This clonotype was seen a handful of times. The gene calls are TRBV19 and TRBJ2-3, with TRBD2 as a possible D gene (6 bases). V lost 7 bases, J lost 0 bases, and 11 bases lay in between. The CDR3 covers 14 residues. In germline, CDR1 is LNHDA, CDR2 SQIVND (reference sequence). The CDR3 region is CASTERVSTDTQYF. The CDR3 nucleotides are TGTGCCAGTACGGAGCGGGTGAGCACAGATACGCAGTATTTT. The full variable domain, rest sourced from reference TRBV19 and TRBJ2-3, is DGGITQSPKYLFRKEGQNVTLSCEQNLNHDAMYWYRQDPGQGLRLIYYSQIVNDFQKGDIAEGYSVSREKKESFPLTVTSAQKNPTAFYLCASTERVSTDTQYFGPGTRLTVL.

This clonotype showed up just a few times. The V call is TRBV28, the J call TRBJ2-5, with D tentatively TRBD1 (6 bases). The CDR3 has 11 amino acids. The germline CDR1 and CDR2 sequences are MDHEN and SYDVKM. V lost 7 bases and J lost 5, with 8 bases in between. CDR3 loop: CASITGETQYF. The CDR3 DNA reads as TGTGCCAGCATTACAGGGGAGACCCAGTACTTC. The whole variable domain, filled in from reference TRBV28 and TRBJ2-5, reads DVKVTQSSRYLVKRTGEKVFLECVQDMDHENMFWYRQDPGLGLRLIYFSYDVKMKEKGDIPEGYSVSREKKERFSLILESASTNQTSMYLCASITGETQYFGPGTRLLVL.

V usage is TRBV7-2 and J usage is TRBJ2-7, with TRBD2 identical over 8 bases. With 6 bases clipped from V and 3 bases from J, the junction kept 10 bases outside the gene matches. CDR1 is SGHTA and CDR2 is FQGNSA in the germline V gene. This CDR3 spans 15 amino acids. The CDR3 is CASSYLGGEFYEQYF. The CDR3 DNA follows: TGTGCCAGCAGTTACCTCGGGGGGGAGTTCTACGAGCAGTACTTC.

Ten or more counts support this clonotype. The chain couples TRBV2 to TRBJ2-7, with 9 bases that match TRBD2. The length of the CDR3 is 15 residues. V was clipped by 8 bases and J by 0 bases; unmatched bases: 8. Per germline, CDR1 SNHLY and CDR2 FYNNEI. DNA of the CDR3: TGTGCCAGCCGAAGCATGACTAGCGGCTCCTACGAGCAGTACTTC. Encoded protein: CASRSMTSGSYEQYF.

This clonotype was detected ten times or more. This rearrangement joins TRBV15 to TRBJ1-1; D gene unclear. Germline lookup yields CDR1 LNHNV and CDR2 YYDKDF (reference sequence). This CDR3 is built from 14 residues. V was trimmed by 4 bases and J by 7 bases, leaving 16 bases between them. The CDR3 protein is CATSTIQNPREAFF. In nucleotides, the CDR3 is TGTGCCACCAGCACCATACAGAACCCCCGTGAAGCTTTCTTT.

This clonotype was seen ten or more times. This rearrangement joins TRBV7-8 to TRBJ2-7; the D is unclear. CDR3 length equals 14 residues. V was clipped by 1 base and J by 2 bases, with 9 bases between them. Germline V gene sequence: CDR1 SGHVS, CDR2 FQNEAQ. The CDR3 spells CASSLEVSPYEQYF. For the CDR3, the DNA is TGTGCCAGCAGCTTAGAGGTCAGCCCCTACGAGCAGTACTTC.